This T cell receptor beta chain is from a study of blood T cells in healthy people across ages. Notes on the study in general: Among long-lived donors, naive CD4+ cells were more numerous and diversity higher than in aged donors.

The CDR3 sequence is 15 residues long. V trimming: 3 bases; J trimming: 5 bases; junction bases outside the gene matches: 3. A second 7 to 11 cycle PCR used barcoded and J-beta primers. TCRdb redid the calling of the 5' RACE reads with MiXCR, one entry per CDR3 protein. The table has roughly 1,800,000 distinct CDR3 sequences, 40% to 55% seen once. This clonotype was counted many times. The antigen remains unidentified. Sequences were obtained from blood. The chain uses TRBV12-3 or TRBV12-4 and TRBJ2-5, with 13 bases matching TRBD2. This sequence was found in a middle-aged woman in good health. CDR3 protein: CASSFGLAGEETQYF. The DNA of the CDR3 is TGTGCCAGCAGTTTCGGACTAGCGGGGGAGGAGACCCAGTACTTC.